The T cell receptor beta chain described here comes from a study of blood T cell repertoires in COVID-19. The wider study: The United States, Italy and Spain were the sources of the acute and convalescent COVID-19 samples.

The germline V and J ends were trimmed by 1 base and 4 bases, with 8 bases remaining between them. The CDR3 covers 14 residues. CDR1 and CDR2 from the germline V gene are SGDLS and YYNGEE. Assignment of participants to cohorts was predicated upon participant-reported clinical history. Original methodology: Reference gene primer amplification in the assay estimated nucleated cell counts. Method: immunoSEQ multiplex PCR; TCRdb's copy keeps in-frame clones and lacks some. V and J calls and clone size come straight from that table; D and trimming were deduced from the DNA. The profile shows approximately 250,000 clones, over 75% of them singletons.

Input material: PBMCs or T cells enriched from blood (not recorded which). This sequence joins TRBV9 and TRBJ2-2; weak D call: TRBD1 (5 bases). This clonotype was obtained from a woman aged 45 to 65 with acute COVID-19. The CDR3 reads CASSVTGSTGELFF. The CDR3 coding sequence is TGTGCCAGCAGCGTAACAGGATCCACCGGGGAGCTGTTTTTT.